This TCR beta chain was recorded in a study of blood T cell repertoires in COVID-19. Study information: From T cells, B-cell-depleted T cells, or PBMCs came the material, which was cDNA or gDNA.

The V gene lost 5 bases and the J gene lost 4 bases, with 14 bases spanning the gap. The V gene's germline CDR1 is LNHDA and CDR2 SQIVND (reference sequence). The CDR3 is made up of 14 amino acids. Clones were sequenced by immunoSEQ multiplex PCR, and TCRdb holds only the in-frame ones, with some missing. The table has tens of thousands of clones, roughly 88% seen once. Input material: peripheral blood. This receptor was taken from a man aged 65 to 79 with acute or convalescent COVID-19. This chain uses TRBV19 with TRBJ1-2; D ambiguous. The CDR3 DNA is TGTGCCAGTAGTCCCTCGGCGGGCCCCTATGGCTACACCTTC. Amino acids: CASSPSAGPYGYTF.